The rows below give T cell receptor beta chains drawn from one sample of a study of identical twins. TCRdb analysed the 5' RACE reads with MiXCR anew, one entry per CDR3 protein. The table lists about 450,000 distinct CDR3 sequences, approximately 17% of them singletons, with around 10% in the top ten. Sequenced input: naive T cells sorted from blood. These TCRs come from a man aged 45-65 years in good health. The CDR3 runs from the conserved cysteine through the conserved F or W. The D gene is left open where the match is weak. Size is omitted from some rows. Given values are once, few, many or a class for expanded clones.

D: .
size: few
J: TRBJ2-5
V: TRBV6-2/TRBV6-3
DNA: TGTGCCAGCAACACTTATAGGGCGAGCGGCATAAGAGAGACCCAGTACTTC
CDR3: CASNTYRASGIRETQYF

D: TRBD1
size: few
J: TRBJ2-2
V: TRBV15
DNA: TGTGCCACCAGTCGGGACAGGGGAACCGGGGAGCTGTTTTTT
CDR3: CATSRDRGTGELFF

D: TRBD2
size: .
J: TRBJ2-3
V: TRBV4-3
DNA: TGCGCCAGCAGCCAAAGGCCCCCACTAGCGGGAGAAACAGATACGCAGTATTTT
CDR3: CASSQRPPLAGETDTQYF

D: .
size: few
J: TRBJ2-3
V: TRBV7-2
DNA: TGTGCCAGCAGCTCTAACGCCGAGGGTACGCAGTATTTT
CDR3: CASSSNAEGTQYF

D: .
size: .
J: TRBJ2-5
V: TRBV11-2
DNA: TGTGCCAGCAGCACCACCGGGGGGACCCAGTACTTC
CDR3: CASSTTGGTQYF

D: .
size: few
J: TRBJ2-7
V: TRBV20-1
DNA: TGCAGTGCCCCCGGGCCAGGAGGCGAGCAGTACTTC
CDR3: CSAPGPGGEQYF

D: TRBD2
size: .
J: TRBJ2-1
V: TRBV5-1
DNA: TGCGCCAGCTCCCCTAGCGGGCACTCCTACAATGAGCAGTTCTTC
CDR3: CASSPSGHSYNEQFF

D: TRBD2
size: many
J: TRBJ2-3
V: TRBV15
DNA: TGTGCCACCAGCAGAGATCAGGCTAGCGGGCTTCGCACAGATACGCAGTATTTT
CDR3: CATSRDQASGLRTDTQYF

D: .
size: many
J: TRBJ1-6
V: TRBV9
DNA: TGTGCCAGCAGCGCATTGGGGGGTCACTCCTATAATTCACCCCTCCACTTT
CDR3: CASSALGGHSYNSPLHF

D: .
size: many
J: TRBJ1-4
V: TRBV5-5
DNA: TGTGCCAGCAGCTTGTTAGGCTTCGATGAAAAACTGTTTTTT
CDR3: CASSLLGFDEKLFF

D: .
size: many
J: TRBJ1-5
V: TRBV20-1
DNA: TGCAGTGCGAGGGGACGGACGCTCCTTCAGCAGCCCCAGCATTTT
CDR3: CSARGRTLLQQPQHF

D: TRBD1
size: many
J: TRBJ2-3
V: TRBV10-3
DNA: TGTGCCATCAGTAGGGCCACAGGGGGCCAGGCAGATACGCAGTATTTT
CDR3: CAISRATGGQADTQYF

D: TRBD2
size: few
J: TRBJ2-7
V: TRBV5-1
DNA: TGCGCCAGCAGACCGGTGGGGCTAGCGGGAACCGAGCAGTACTTC
CDR3: CASRPVGLAGTEQYF

D: TRBD2
size: few
J: TRBJ2-5
V: TRBV7-2
DNA: TGTGCCAGCAGCTTATTAGGAGCGGGAGGAACAGAGACCCAGTACTTC
CDR3: CASSLLGAGGTETQYF

D: .
size: .
J: TRBJ2-5
V: TRBV4-3
DNA: TGCGCCAGCAGCCAGGGGACGACGACGCTAGGAGGGGAGACCCAGTACTTC
CDR3: CASSQGTTTLGGETQYF

D: TRBD2
size: many
J: TRBJ2-7
V: TRBV30
DNA: TGTGCCTGGAGTGGGACTAGCGGGGGGCAGAGCTCCTACGAGCAGTACTTC
CDR3: CAWSGTSGGQSSYEQYF

D: .
size: .
J: TRBJ2-1
V: TRBV21-1
DNA: TGTGCCAGCAGCAAAGTACAGGGTGGGAATGAGCAGTTCTTC
CDR3: CASSKVQGGNEQFF

D: .
size: .
J: TRBJ1-2
V: TRBV6-2/TRBV6-3
DNA: TGTGCCAGCAGCTATTCGGGATGGGGCTACACCTTC
CDR3: CASSYSGWGYTF

D: TRBD2
size: few
J: TRBJ2-1
V: TRBV7-6
DNA: TGTGCCAGCAGCTTAGCACGAGCGGGAGGCACCAGCTCCTACAATGAGCAGTTCTTC
CDR3: CASSLARAGGTSSYNEQFF

D: .
size: .
J: TRBJ2-7
V: TRBV28
DNA: TGTGCCAGCAGTCAATCCGGGACCGGACCCTACGAGCAGTACTTC
CDR3: CASSQSGTGPYEQYF

D: TRBD1
size: few
J: TRBJ1-1
V: TRBV18
DNA: TGTGCCAGCTCACCGACAGGGGGCGGACTGAACACTGAAGCTTTCTTT
CDR3: CASSPTGGGLNTEAFF

D: TRBD1
size: .
J: TRBJ2-7
V: TRBV11-2
DNA: TGTGCCAGCAGCTTAGGACAGGGGTATAGGAAGCAGTACTTC
CDR3: CASSLGQGYRKQYF

D: .
size: .
J: TRBJ2-3
V: TRBV15
DNA: TGTGCCACCAGCAGAGACGCGGGCGCCAGCACCCGCACAGATACGCAGTATTTT
CDR3: CATSRDAGASTRTDTQYF

D: TRBD1
size: .
J: TRBJ2-7
V: TRBV27
DNA: TGTGCCAGCAGTTTATCAGTAGGACAGGCCGTCATATACGAGCAGTACTTC
CDR3: CASSLSVGQAVIYEQYF

D: .
size: .
J: TRBJ2-4
V: TRBV19
DNA: TGTGCCAGTAGTATAGAAGGCCCGAAAAACATTCAGTACTTC
CDR3: CASSIEGPKNIQYF

D: .
size: .
J: TRBJ2-7
V: TRBV5-6
DNA: TGTGCCAGCAGGGGGACCCCGTACGAGCAGTACTTC
CDR3: CASRGTPYEQYF

D: .
size: few
J: TRBJ2-5
V: TRBV9
DNA: TGTGCCAGCAGCACGGACAGCAACCAAGAGACCCAGTACTTC
CDR3: CASSTDSNQETQYF